The entry below gives a single TCR beta chain sequence along with its context. The data were obtained in a study of OX40 agonist ivuxolimab in advanced cancers. Looked up from germline, CDR1 is SGHRS and CDR2 is YFSETQ. CDR3 length: 13 amino acids. V trimming: 6 bases; J trimming: 5 bases; junction bases outside the gene matches: 7. Assay used: immunoSEQ multiplex PCR; TCRdb lists only in-frame clones, some missing. In the table there are some 82,000 clones, 85% to 90% of which are singletons. The TCR was taken from an adult with an advanced solid tumor such as melanoma, head and neck, liver or kidney cancer. V is TRBV5-1 and J is TRBJ2-5; 7 bases are shared with TRBD1. This sample comprised CD4+ or CD8+ T cells sorted from blood, obtained in a trial of the OX40 agonist ivuxolimab. Here the CDR3 reads CASTIGGGETQYF. The CDR3 DNA is TGCGCCAGCACCATAGGGGGCGGGGAGACCCAGTACTTC.